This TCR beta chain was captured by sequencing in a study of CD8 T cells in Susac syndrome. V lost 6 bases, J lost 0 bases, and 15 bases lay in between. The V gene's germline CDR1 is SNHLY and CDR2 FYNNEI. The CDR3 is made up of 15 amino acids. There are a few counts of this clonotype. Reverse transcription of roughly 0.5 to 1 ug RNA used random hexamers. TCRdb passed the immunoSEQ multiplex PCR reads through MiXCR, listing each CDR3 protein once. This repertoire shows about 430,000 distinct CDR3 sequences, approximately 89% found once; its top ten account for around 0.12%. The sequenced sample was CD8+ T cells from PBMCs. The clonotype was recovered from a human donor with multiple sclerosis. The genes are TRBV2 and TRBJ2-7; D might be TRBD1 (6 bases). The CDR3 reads CASSEPLDSSYEQYF. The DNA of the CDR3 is TGTGCCAGCAGCGAACCACTGGACAGCTCCTACGAGCAGTACTTC.